Below, 20 T cell receptor beta chains from the same sample are listed, as sequenced in a study of post-analysis software for immune sequencing data. Study-wide results and caveats: Five TRBV segments were significantly more frequent in patients than in controls. TRBV5-6, TRBV5-1 and TRBV20-1 were among these segments.

The antigens of these receptors remain unknown. cDNA libraries for TCR beta contained unique molecular identifiers. Using its own MiXCR run on the PCR reads, TCRdb lists one record per CDR3 protein. The sample has approximately 730,000 distinct CDR3 sequences, around 45% seen once; the top ten hold approximately 4.4%. Sequencing input: blood. Receptor source: a girl aged 10-17 years with multiple sclerosis.

This clonotype was seen a handful of times. V and J are TRBV20-1 and TRBJ2-7; D ambiguous. In germline, CDR1 is DFQATT, CDR2 SNEGSKA (reference sequence). Trimming shortened V by 3 bases and J by 6 bases, and 12 bases separated the two germline ends. This CDR3 contains 12 residues. Here the CDR3 DNA reads TGCAGTGCTAGGGGCCGCGTATTCGAGCAGTACTTC. Protein sequence: CSARGRVFEQYF.

The V call is TRBV5-1, the J call TRBJ2-5; TRBD1 matches at 10 bases. The CDR3 length is 14 residues. Germline-derived CDR1 and CDR2 are SGHRS and YFSETQ. V was clipped by 3 bases and J by 5 bases; unmatched bases: 4. CDR3 sequence: CASSSGTGAETQYF. The CDR3 region has the DNA TGCGCCAGCAGCTCCGGGACAGGGGCGGAGACCCAGTACTTC.

V usage is TRBV21-1 and J usage is TRBJ2-5; TRBD1, as called in the table, went unchecked against the DNA. TRBV21-1 is a pseudogene. The CDR3 contains 14 residues. CDR3 bases: TGTGCCAGCAGCAGACAGGCCGTCCAAGAGACCCAGTACTTC. Translated, it gives CASSRQAVQETQYF.

This clonotype appeared a few times. The chain couples TRBV7-9 to TRBJ2-7, with TRBD1 matching over 7 bases. Per germline, CDR1 SEHNR and CDR2 FQNEAQ (reference sequence). J gave up 3 bases and V 1 base, and 3 bases lay outside the gene matches. The CDR3 is 14 amino acids. The CDR3 is CASSLEDRFYEQYF. The CDR3, as DNA: TGTGCCAGCAGCTTAGAGGACAGGTTCTACGAGCAGTACTTC.

CDR3 DNA: TGTGCCAGCAGTGGGACAGGGTATTCATACGAGCAGTACTTC. This codes for CASSGTGYSYEQYF. The genes are TRBV6-1 and TRBJ2-7; the match to TRBD1 covers 8 bases. With V trimmed by 4 bases and J by 4 bases, 6 bases remained unmatched. The CDR3 covers 14 residues. CDR1 and CDR2 (germline): MNHNS, SASEGT.

In this sample, this clonotype turned up a few times. The V and J genes are TRBV10-3 and TRBJ2-5; TRBD1 agrees at 7 bases. Germline values: CDR1 ENHRY, CDR2 SYGVKD. This CDR3 spans 13 amino acids. The trim removed 6 bases at V and 0 bases at J, leaving 1 base unmatched. The CDR3 region is CAISRGYQETQYF. In DNA, the CDR3 is TGTGCCATCAGCAGGGGGTACCAAGAGACCCAGTACTTC.

The rearrangement uses TRBV10-2 and TRBJ2-7; D is unresolved. CDR1 is WSHSY, CDR2 SAAADI, per germline. The V end was cut by 2 bases, the J end by 2 bases, with 16 bases between. The CDR3 loop spans 16 amino acids. The CDR3 loop reads CASSEPPGELPYEQYF. CDR3 bases: TGCGCCAGCAGTGAGCCGCCTGGGGAACTCCCCTACGAGCAGTACTTC.

As to this clonotype: This clone may be a read error of a much larger clone one base away. This chain uses TRBV12-3 or TRBV12-4 with TRBJ2-7, with D perhaps matching TRBD2 (5 bases). This CDR3 has 12 amino acids. V was pared by 5 bases and J by 5 bases, with 10 bases between. The chain's CDR3 is CASSPEGHEQYF. Written as DNA, the CDR3 is TGTGCCAGCAGTCCCGAGGGCCACGAGCAGTACTTC.

The chain has TRBV6-5 and TRBJ2-3, with D uncertain. The CDR3 is 12 amino acids. V dropped 0 bases and J dropped 8 bases, with 6 bases sitting between them. The germline gives CDR1 MNHEY, CDR2 SVGAGI. In nucleotides, the CDR3 is TGTGCCAGCAGTTACTCACATGGTACGCAGTATTTT. Its translation is CASSYSHGTQYF.

This rearrangement joins TRBV7-3 to TRBJ2-7; D unresolved. The CDR3 contains 14 residues. Germline-derived CDR1 and CDR2 are SGHTA and FQGTGA. Trimming removed 4 bases at V and 4 bases at J, with 14 bases between. CDR3 sequence reads: CASSYKGPGYEQYF. CDR3 coding DNA: TGTGCCAGCAGCTATAAAGGGCCCGGATACGAGCAGTACTTC. Supplemented by reference TRBV7-3 and TRBJ2-7, the full variable domain reads GAGVSQTPSNKVTEKGKYVELRCDPISGHTALYWYRQSLGQGPEFLIYFQGTGAADDSGLPNDRFFAVRPEGSVSTLKIQRTERGDSAVYLCASSYKGPGYEQYFGPGTRLTVT.

The V gene is TRBV12-3 or TRBV12-4, the J gene TRBJ2-7, with 10 bases lining up with TRBD2. This CDR3 has 14 amino acids. J lost 5 bases, V lost 5 bases, and 6 bases had no gene match. The CDR3 is CASSPGLAYNEQYF. As DNA, the CDR3 is TGTGCCAGCAGTCCGGGACTAGCGTACAACGAGCAGTACTTC.

This chain links TRBV7-9 with TRBJ2-3; TRBD1 matches at 8 bases. This CDR3 contains 15 residues. Per the germline V gene, CDR1 is SEHNR and CDR2 is FQNEAQ (reference sequence). The V and J ends lost 5 bases and 3 bases, in that order; junction bases with no gene match: 7. In DNA, the CDR3 is TGTGCCAGCAGCGAGAGGACAGGGTTGACAGATACGCAGTATTTT. This codes for CASSERTGLTDTQYF. The variable domain in full, with the rest retrieved from reference TRBV7-9 and TRBJ2-3, is DTGVSQNPRHKITKRGQNVTFRCDPISEHNRLYWYRQTLGQGPEFLTYFQNEAQLEKSRLLSDRFSAERPKGSFSTLEIQRTEQGDSAMYLCASSERTGLTDTQYFGPGTRLTVL.

This clonotype was seen a handful of times. The rearrangement links TRBV29-1 to TRBJ2-7; D is ambiguous. V lost 6 bases and J lost 7, with 13 bases in between. The CDR3 spans 11 residues. Germline assignment: CDR1 SQVTM and CDR2 ANQGSEA. The CDR3 region has the DNA TGCAGCGTGAACGGGCTTGGAGAGCAGTACTTC. It codes for CSVNGLGEQYF.

This chain links TRBV21-1 with TRBJ2-1; TRBD2 is the table's D call and was not checked against the DNA. TRBV21-1 is given as a pseudogene. The CDR3 contains 15 residues. The CDR3 region has the DNA TGTGCCAGCAGGAAGGGGACTAGCGGGTCTGGGGAGCAGTTCTTC. Translation: CASRKGTSGSGEQFF.

This clonotype was counted a few times. The chain is built from TRBV7-3 and TRBJ1-5, with D maybe TRBD1 (5 bases). CDR1 and CDR2 from the germline V gene are SGHTA and FQGTGA. The CDR3 has 14 amino acids. V dropped 5 bases and J dropped 7 bases, with 15 bases sitting between them. The CDR3 loop is CASSPAGRAQPQHF. CDR3 nucleotides: TGTGCCAGCAGCCCCGCGGGCAGGGCGCAGCCCCAGCATTTT.

The gene calls are TRBV7-3 and TRBJ2-3, with D possibly being TRBD1 or TRBD2 (7 bases each). V was pared by 1 base and J by 2 bases, with 19 bases between. The CDR3 extends over 18 amino acids. The germline CDR1 and CDR2 sequences are SGHTA and FQGTGA. The CDR3 nucleotides read TGTGCCAGCAGCTTAATCTCCAGGGGGGGCGGCAACACAGATACGCAGTATTTT. This codes for CASSLISRGGGNTDTQYF.

The chain combines TRBV6-5 with TRBJ2-1; D is perhaps TRBD1 (6 bases). TRBJ2-7 explains the end of the DNA better; the J call may be wrong. The germline gives CDR1 MNHEY, CDR2 SVGAGI. This CDR3 contains 17 residues. This CDR3 reads CASSSLTSGHLYNEQYF. The CDR3, as DNA: TGTGCCAGCAGTTCCCTGACATCGGGACACCTCTACAATGAGCAGTACTTC.

The chain employs TRBV20-1 and TRBJ2-3; maybe TRBD2 (6 bases). The CDR3 has 13 residues. Trimming shortened V by 1 base and J by 4 bases, and 9 bases separated the two germline ends. CDR1 is DFQATT and CDR2 is SNEGSKA in the germline V gene (reference sequence). The DNA for the CDR3 is TGCAGTGCTAGAGGCGGGACCCCAGATACGCAGTATTTT. Encoded protein: CSARGGTPDTQYF.

V gene TRBV6-6 combines with J gene TRBJ2-2, with a possible D match to TRBD2 (5 bases). V lost 5 bases and J lost 1, with 8 bases in between. Looked up from germline, CDR1 is MNHNY and CDR2 is SVGAGI (reference sequence). This CDR3 region has 14 residues. DNA of the CDR3: TGTGCCAGCAGTACTAGTCTGAACACCGGGGAGCTGTTTTTT. It encodes CASSTSLNTGELFF.

CDR3 protein: CASSLAGGMTTDTQYF. In nucleotides, the CDR3 is TGCGCCAGCAGCTTGGCCGGGGGAATGACCACAGATACGCAGTATTTT. The V call is TRBV5-1, the J call TRBJ2-3, with D perhaps TRBD2 (6 bases). The V end lost 0 bases, the J end lost 2 bases, and 13 bases lay between the germline ends. The CDR3 is made up of 16 amino acids. Germline CDR1 reads SGHRS; CDR2 reads YFSETQ. Variable domain in full (rest from reference TRBV5-1 and TRBJ2-3): KAGVTQTPRYLIKTRGQQVTLSCSPISGHRSVSWYQQTPGQGLQFLFEYFSETQRNKGNFPGRFSGRQFSNSRSEMNVSTLELGDSALYLCASSLAGGMTTDTQYFGPGTRLTVL.